The T cell receptor beta chain described here comes from a study of cytotoxic CD8 clonotypes in ibrutinib-treated CLL. Study summary: Treatment had run for a median about twelve months, range 6 to 36, when response samples were taken.

The table came from immunoSEQ multiplex PCR; TCRdb's copy has only in-frame clones and leaves some out. The repertoire holds 250,000 to 350,000 clones, with about 72% as singletons. V shed 6 bases and J shed 0 bases, with 6 bases lying between them. The CDR3 length is 12 residues. The germline V gene has CDR1 MDHEN and CDR2 SYDVKM. Whole-study findings and limits: In comparison with age-matched healthy donors, baseline clonality was higher and tracked circulating CD8+ T-cell counts.

In regard to this clone: No antigen is known for it. Other nucleotide sequences in the sample specify the same CDR3.

Sequenced material: PBMCs, taken at disease progression, from a patient treated with ibrutinib. The V call is TRBV28, the J call TRBJ2-7; no definite D call. The receptor was isolated from a human donor with chronic lymphocytic leukemia. The CDR3 DNA reads as TGTGCCAGCAGCTCCCCCTCCTACGAGCAGTACTTC. Amino acids: CASSSPSYEQYF.